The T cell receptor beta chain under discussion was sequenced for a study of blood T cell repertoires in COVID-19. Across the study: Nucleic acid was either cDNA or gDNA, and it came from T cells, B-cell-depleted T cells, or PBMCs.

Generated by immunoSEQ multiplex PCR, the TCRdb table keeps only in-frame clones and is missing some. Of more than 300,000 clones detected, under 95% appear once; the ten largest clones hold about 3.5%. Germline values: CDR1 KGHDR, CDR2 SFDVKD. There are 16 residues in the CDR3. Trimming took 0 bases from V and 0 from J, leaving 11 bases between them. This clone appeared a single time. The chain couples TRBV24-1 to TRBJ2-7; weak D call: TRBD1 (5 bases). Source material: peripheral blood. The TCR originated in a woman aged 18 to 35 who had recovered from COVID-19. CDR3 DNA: TGTGCCACCAGTGATTTGGGACAAACAAGCTCCTACGAGCAGTACGTC. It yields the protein CATSDLGQTSSYEQYV.